This TCR beta chain was sequenced for a study of blood T cell repertoires in COVID-19. Produced via immunoSEQ multiplex PCR; TCRdb's table is partial and in-frame only. The data contain more than 200,000 clones, 84% of them singletons. The CDR3 spans 16 residues. CDR1 SGHVS and CDR2 FNYEAQ come from the germline V gene. Trimming cost V 4 bases and J 6 bases, with 18 bases left between them. In this sample, this clone turned up a few times. This TCR was recovered from a man in his fifties or sixties with active or convalescent COVID-19. This chain joins TRBV7-6 and TRBJ2-2, with D perhaps TRBD1 (5 bases). Sequencing used peripheral blood. The CDR3 nucleotides read TGTGCCAGCAGCTCCTCCGACAGACGTAAGGCCGGGGAGCTGTTTTTT. It yields the protein CASSSSDRRKAGELFF.